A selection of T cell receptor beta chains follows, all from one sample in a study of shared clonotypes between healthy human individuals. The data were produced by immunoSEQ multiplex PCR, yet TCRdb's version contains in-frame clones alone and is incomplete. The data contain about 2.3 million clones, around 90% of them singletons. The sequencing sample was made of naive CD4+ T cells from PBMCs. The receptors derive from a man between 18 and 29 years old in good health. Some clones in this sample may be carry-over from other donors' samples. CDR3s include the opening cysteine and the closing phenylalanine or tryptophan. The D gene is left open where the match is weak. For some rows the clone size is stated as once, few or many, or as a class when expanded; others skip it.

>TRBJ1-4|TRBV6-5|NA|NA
TGTGCCAGCAGGGACCCTACAACTAATGAAAAACTGTTTTTT
CASRDPTTNEKLFF
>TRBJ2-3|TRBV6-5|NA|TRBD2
TGTGCCAGCTCCGCGGGGGGTTTTAGCACAGATACGCAGTATTTT
CASSAGGFSTDTQYF
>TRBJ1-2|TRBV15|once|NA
TGTGCCACCAGCAGAGATCGGGGGCCGCCCTGGAGCTACACCTTC
CATSRDRGPPWSYTF
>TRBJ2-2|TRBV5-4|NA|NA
TGTGCCAGCAGCCTCGGGGGGCGCAACACCGGGGAGCTGTTTTTT
CASSLGGRNTGELFF
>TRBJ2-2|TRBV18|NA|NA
TGTGCCAGCTCACCATTAAGCACCGGGGAGCTGTTTTTT
CASSPLSTGELFF
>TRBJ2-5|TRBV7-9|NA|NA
TGTGCCAGCAGCTTTGGCCCGCGGTCACAAGAGACCCAGTACTTC
CASSFGPRSQETQYF
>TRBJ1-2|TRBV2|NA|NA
TGTGCCAGCAGTCCCGGGGGCTATGGCTACACCTTC
CASSPGGYGYTF
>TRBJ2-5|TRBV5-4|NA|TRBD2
TGTGCCAGCAGCGGTGCCTTGTGGGAGGGCGAAGAGACCCAGTACTTC
CASSGALWEGEETQYF
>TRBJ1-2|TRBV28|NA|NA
TGTGCCAGCAGGACAGGAACTTATGGCTACACCTTC
CASRTGTYGYTF
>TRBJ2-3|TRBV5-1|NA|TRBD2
TGCGCCAGCAGCTTGGCCCTACGGGGGGGCACAGATACGCAGTATTTT
CASSLALRGGTDTQYF
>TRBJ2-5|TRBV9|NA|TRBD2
TGTGCCAGCAGCGCCGGGACTAGCGCAGCTAGACTCCAAGAGACCCAGTACTTC
CASSAGTSAARLQETQYF
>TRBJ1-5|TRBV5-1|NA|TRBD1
TGCGCCAGCAGCTTGGGACAGGGGGCGAATCAGCCCCAGCATTTT
CASSLGQGANQPQHF
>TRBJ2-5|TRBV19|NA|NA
TGTGCCAGTAGGTCCGTGGATCTGGAGACCCAGTACTTC
CASRSVDLETQYF
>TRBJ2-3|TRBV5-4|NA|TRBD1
TGTGCCAGCAGCCGGACAGGAACAGATACGCAGTATTTT
CASSRTGTDTQYF
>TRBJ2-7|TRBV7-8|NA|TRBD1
TGTGCCAGCAGCTTAGTGACAGGGAGTCCTAGCGAGCAGTACTTC
CASSLVTGSPSEQYF
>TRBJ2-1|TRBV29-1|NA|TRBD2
TGCAGCGTTGGAGGTATCCGACTAGCGGGGGAGTACAATGAGCAGTTCTTC
CSVGGIRLAGEYNEQFF